This T cell receptor (delta chain) was recorded in a study of γδ T cells in repeated Plasmodium falciparum infection. Study observations and caveats: Compared with Australian children, Malian Vdelta2-negative repertoires seemed more clonal, less diverse, less shared.

This clone occurred a few times. Antigen specificity is unknown. A read error likely explains why the TCRdb protein, taken from a much larger clone, differs from this DNA's translation at residue 8; the protein shown is translated from the DNA. Bulk repertoires came from Vgamma9/Vdelta2+ or Vdelta2-negative gammadelta T cells flow-sorted from PBMC. Each sorted gammadelta sample had TRG and TRD chains sequenced. TCRdb re-called clones from the multiplex PCR reads via CATT. The data hold 45,000 to 60,000 delta-chain clones, with 1.5% to 2% observed a single time. From germline, CDR1 is TSWWSYY and CDR2 QGS. Trimming took 5 bases from V and 0 from J; bases not matched to a gene: 18. The CDR3 sequence is 21 residues long.

The sample comprised gamma-delta T cells from blood. The rearrangement links TRDV1 to TRDJ1, with TRDD3 matching 13 bases. The J gene, missing from TCRdb, was assigned here through DNA to germline matching. The TCR originated in a pool of human donors (malaria-infected and uninfected, not separated). CDR3 sequence reads: CALGNLPGTGGYEGYTDKLIF. Here the CDR3 DNA reads TGTGCTCTTGGGAACCTGCCGGGGACTGGGGGATACGAGGGGTACACCGATAAACTCATCTTT.